This T cell receptor (beta chain) was captured in a study of blood T cell repertoires in COVID-19. Sequenced by immunoSEQ multiplex PCR; TCRdb stores in-frame clones only, minus some. The sample lists fewer than 100,000 clones; around 86% were seen once. The germline CDR1 and CDR2 sequences are SGHVS and FNYEAQ. The CDR3 loop spans 16 amino acids. Losses at the gene ends were 1 base for V and 3 bases for J; bases not matched to a gene: 5. The sample consisted of peripheral blood. This TCR derives from a human donor in a cohort sampled during active COVID-19. This chain joins TRBV7-6 and TRBJ2-3; 9 bases align to TRBD1. CDR3 coding DNA: TGTGCCAGCAGCTTAGTGGGACAGGGATGGACAGATACGCAGTATTTT. Its translation: CASSLVGQGWTDTQYF.